This T cell receptor beta chain stems from a study of T cells in Graves' hyperthyroidism and ophthalmopathy. Across the whole study: Peripheral blood was acquired at first diagnosis, ahead of any therapy whatsoever. Study-wide results and limits: The model's output predicted ophthalmopathy at a median of 6.5 months prior to onset. A 13 V-J model separated ophthalmopathy from stable hyperthyroidism.

The CDR3 is made up of 11 amino acids. Looked up from germline, CDR1 is DFQATT and CDR2 is SNEGSKA (reference sequence). This clonotype is a singleton in its sample. Its antigen is still unknown. A much more abundant neighbour one base away suggests this may be a read error. Every diagnosis used clinical symptoms, serum thyroxine and TRAb, thyroid ultrasound and orbital computed tomography. The investigators amplified TCR beta CDR3 regions from RNA transcripts. The TCR CDR3 was amplified in a first-round RT-PCR using the HTBI primer set. TCRdb analysed the multiplex PCR reads with MiXCR anew, one entry per CDR3 protein. Here the sample spans a few hundred thousand distinct CDR3 sequences, roughly 15% being singletons.

The sequenced sample consisted of blood. The chain links TRBV20-1 to TRBJ2-7, with D perhaps TRBD1 or TRBD2 (6 bases each). This receptor was identified in a woman aged 40 to 50 with Graves' hyperthyroidism that later progressed to Graves' ophthalmopathy. The CDR3 region has the DNA TGCAGTGCGAAGGGGGGCTACGATCAGTACTTC. It is translated as CSAKGGYDQYF.